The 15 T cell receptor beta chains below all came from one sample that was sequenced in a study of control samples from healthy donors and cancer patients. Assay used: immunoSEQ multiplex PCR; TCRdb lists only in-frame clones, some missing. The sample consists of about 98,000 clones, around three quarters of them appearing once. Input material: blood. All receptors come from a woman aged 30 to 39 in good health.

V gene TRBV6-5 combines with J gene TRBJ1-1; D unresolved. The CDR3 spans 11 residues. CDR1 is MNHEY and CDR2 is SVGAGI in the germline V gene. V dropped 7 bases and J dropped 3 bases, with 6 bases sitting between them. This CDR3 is CASKEDTEAFF. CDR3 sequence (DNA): TGTGCCAGCAAGGAGGACACTGAAGCTTTCTTT.

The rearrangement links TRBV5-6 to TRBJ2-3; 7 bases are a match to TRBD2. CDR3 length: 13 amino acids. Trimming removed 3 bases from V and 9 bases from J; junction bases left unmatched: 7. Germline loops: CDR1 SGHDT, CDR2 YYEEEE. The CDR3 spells CASSSLSGLTQYF. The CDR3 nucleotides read TGTGCCAGCAGCTCCCTTAGCGGGCTGACGCAGTATTTT.

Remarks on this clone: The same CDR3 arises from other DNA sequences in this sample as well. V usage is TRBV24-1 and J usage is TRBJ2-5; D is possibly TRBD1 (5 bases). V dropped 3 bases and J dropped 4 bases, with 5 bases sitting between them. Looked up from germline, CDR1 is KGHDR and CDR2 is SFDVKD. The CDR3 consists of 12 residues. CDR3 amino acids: CATSDRGETQYF. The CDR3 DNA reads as TGTGCCACCAGTGATAGGGGAGAGACCCAGTACTTC.

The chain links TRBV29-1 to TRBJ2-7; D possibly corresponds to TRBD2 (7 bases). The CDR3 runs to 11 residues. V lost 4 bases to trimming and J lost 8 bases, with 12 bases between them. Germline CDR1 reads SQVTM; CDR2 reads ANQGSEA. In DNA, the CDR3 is TGCAGCGTTGTCAGGGGAGGGAAGCAGTACTTC. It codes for CSVVRGGKQYF.

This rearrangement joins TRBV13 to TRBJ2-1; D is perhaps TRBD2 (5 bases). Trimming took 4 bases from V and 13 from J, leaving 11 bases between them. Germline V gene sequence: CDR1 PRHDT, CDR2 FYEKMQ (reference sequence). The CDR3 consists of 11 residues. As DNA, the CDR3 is TGTGCCAGCAGCTCCACCGGGGTACAGTTCTTC. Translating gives CASSSTGVQFF.

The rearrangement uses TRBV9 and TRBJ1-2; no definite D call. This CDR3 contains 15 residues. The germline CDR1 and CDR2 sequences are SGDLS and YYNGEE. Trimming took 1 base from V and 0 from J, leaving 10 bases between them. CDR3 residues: CASSVNGNPNYGYTF. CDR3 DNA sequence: TGTGCCAGCAGCGTAAATGGAAACCCTAACTATGGCTACACCTTC.

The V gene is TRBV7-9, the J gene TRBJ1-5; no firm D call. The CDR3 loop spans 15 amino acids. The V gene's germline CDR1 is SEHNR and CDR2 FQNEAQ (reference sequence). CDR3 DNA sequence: TGTGCGATCGGCGGGTCCCAAAATAGCAATCAGCCCCAGCATTTT. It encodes CAIGGSQNSNQPQHF. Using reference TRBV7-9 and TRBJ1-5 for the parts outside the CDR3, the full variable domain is DTGVSQNPRHKITKRGQNVTFRCDPISEHNRLYWYRQTLGQGPEFLTYFQNEAQLEKSRLLSDRFSAERPKGSFSTLEIQRTEQGDSAMYLCAIGGSQNSNQPQHFGDGTRLSIL.

The chain's CDR3 is CASSGSGGHNSPLHF. The CDR3, as DNA: TGTGCCAGCAGCGGGAGCGGAGGGCATAATTCACCCCTCCACTTT. The V gene is TRBV5-4, the J gene TRBJ1-6; D unclear. The CDR3 is 15 amino acids. Germline-derived CDR1 and CDR2 are SGHNT and YYREEE (reference sequence). Trimming took off 4 bases at V and 5 bases at J, with 13 bases between the two ends.

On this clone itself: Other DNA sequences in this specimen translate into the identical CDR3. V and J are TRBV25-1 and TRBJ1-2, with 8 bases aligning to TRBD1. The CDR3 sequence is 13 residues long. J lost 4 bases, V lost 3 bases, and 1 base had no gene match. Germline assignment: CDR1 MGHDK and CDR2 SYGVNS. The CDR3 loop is CASSDRGLYGYTF. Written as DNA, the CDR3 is TGTGCCAGCAGTGACAGGGGGCTCTATGGCTACACCTTC.

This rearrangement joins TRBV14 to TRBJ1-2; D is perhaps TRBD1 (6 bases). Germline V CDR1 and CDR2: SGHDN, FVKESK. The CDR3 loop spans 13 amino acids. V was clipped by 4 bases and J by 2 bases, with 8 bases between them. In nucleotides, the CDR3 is TGTGCCAGCAGCCCCGACAGGAACTATGGCTACACCTTC. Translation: CASSPDRNYGYTF.

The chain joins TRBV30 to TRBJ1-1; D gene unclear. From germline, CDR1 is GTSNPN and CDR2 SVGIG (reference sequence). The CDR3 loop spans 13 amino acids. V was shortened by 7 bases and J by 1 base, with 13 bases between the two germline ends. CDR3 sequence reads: CAFRALQNTEAFF. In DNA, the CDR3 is TGTGCCTTTCGGGCCCTACAGAACACTGAAGCTTTCTTT.

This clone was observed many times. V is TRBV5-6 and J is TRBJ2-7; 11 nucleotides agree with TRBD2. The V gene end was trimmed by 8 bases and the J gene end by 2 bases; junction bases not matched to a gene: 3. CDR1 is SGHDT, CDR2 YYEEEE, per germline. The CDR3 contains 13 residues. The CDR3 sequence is CASGLAGPYEQYF. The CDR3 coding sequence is TGTGCCAGTGGACTAGCGGGCCCCTACGAGCAGTACTTC.

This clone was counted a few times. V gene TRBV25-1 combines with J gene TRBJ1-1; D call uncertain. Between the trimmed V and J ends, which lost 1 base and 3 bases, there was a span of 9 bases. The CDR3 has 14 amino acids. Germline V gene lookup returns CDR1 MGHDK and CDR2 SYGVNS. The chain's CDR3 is CASSEFGEYTEAFF. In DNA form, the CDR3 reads TGTGCCAGCAGTGAATTCGGGGAGTACACTGAAGCTTTCTTT.

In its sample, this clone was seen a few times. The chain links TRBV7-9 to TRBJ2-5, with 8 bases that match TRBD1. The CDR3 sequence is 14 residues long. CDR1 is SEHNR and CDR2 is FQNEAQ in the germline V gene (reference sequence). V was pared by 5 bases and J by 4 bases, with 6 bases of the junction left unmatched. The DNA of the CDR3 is TGTGCCAGCAGCCCTTGGACAGGGTCAGAGACCCAGTACTTC. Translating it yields CASSPWTGSETQYF. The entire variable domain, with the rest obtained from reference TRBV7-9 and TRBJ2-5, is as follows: DTGVSQNPRHKITKRGQNVTFRCDPISEHNRLYWYRQTLGQGPEFLTYFQNEAQLEKSRLLSDRFSAERPKGSFSTLEIQRTEQGDSAMYLCASSPWTGSETQYFGPGTRLLVL.

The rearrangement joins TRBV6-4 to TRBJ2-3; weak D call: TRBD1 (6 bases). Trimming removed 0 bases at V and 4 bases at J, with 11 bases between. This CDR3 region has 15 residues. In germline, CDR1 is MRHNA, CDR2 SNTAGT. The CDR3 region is CASSDSGAGADTQYF. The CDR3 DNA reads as TGTGCCAGCAGTGACTCGGGGGCCGGGGCAGATACGCAGTATTTT.